This T cell receptor beta chain was obtained from a study of regulatory T cells in long-lasting Graves disease. Time point reported: persistent/refractory GD, antithyroid drugs over 5 years with positive TRAb. PBMC-derived RNA was used for the TCR library. The authors diagnosed Graves' disease using American Thyroid Association guidelines. The study's findings and limits: Study of thyroid tissue was not done, with only peripheral blood studied. Persistent disease favored TRBV28, TRBJ1-2 and TRBJ2-5. Owing to a sample size that was small, accuracy may have been reduced.

TCR beta libraries were built with iRepertoire HTBI primers and Arm-PCR of CDR3 regions. TCRdb analysed the multiplex PCR reads with MiXCR anew, one entry per CDR3 protein. The data hold roughly 400,000 distinct CDR3 sequences, with roughly 23% observed a single time. This CDR3 comprises 16 residues. V was shortened by 1 base and J by 6 bases, with 17 bases between the two germline ends. Germline CDR1 SNHLY, CDR2 FYNNEI. This clonotype has a handful of counts. Its antigen is currently unknown. This TCR derives from a female donor with Graves disease. This chain links TRBV2 with TRBJ2-3; no clear D. The specimen comprised peripheral blood mononuclear cells (PBMCs), sampled when the disease was refractory, from a patient treated with antithyroid drugs. This chain's CDR3 is CASSEVDDPGTDTQYF. The CDR3 coding sequence is TGTGCCAGCAGTGAAGTAGACGACCCTGGAACGGATACGCAGTATTTT.